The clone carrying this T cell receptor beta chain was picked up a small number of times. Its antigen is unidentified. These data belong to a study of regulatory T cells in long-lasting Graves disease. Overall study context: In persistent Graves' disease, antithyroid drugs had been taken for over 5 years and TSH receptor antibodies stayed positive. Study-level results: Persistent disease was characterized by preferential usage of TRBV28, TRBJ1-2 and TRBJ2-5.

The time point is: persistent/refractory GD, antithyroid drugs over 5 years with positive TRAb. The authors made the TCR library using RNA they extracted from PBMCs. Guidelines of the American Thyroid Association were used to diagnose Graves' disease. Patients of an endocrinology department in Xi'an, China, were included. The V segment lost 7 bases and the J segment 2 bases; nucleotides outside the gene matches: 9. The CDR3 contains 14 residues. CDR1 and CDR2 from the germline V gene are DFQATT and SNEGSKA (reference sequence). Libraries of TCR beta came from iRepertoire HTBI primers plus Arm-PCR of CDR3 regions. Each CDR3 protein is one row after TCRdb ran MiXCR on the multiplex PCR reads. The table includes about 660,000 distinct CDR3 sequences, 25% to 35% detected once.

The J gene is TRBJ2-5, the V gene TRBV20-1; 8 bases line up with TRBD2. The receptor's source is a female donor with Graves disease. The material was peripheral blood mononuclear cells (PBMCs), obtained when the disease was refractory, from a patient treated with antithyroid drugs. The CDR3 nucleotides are TGCAGTGGGGGGGTTAGCGGGGATCAAGAGACCCAGTACTTC. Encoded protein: CSGGVSGDQETQYF.